This paragraph covers one TCR beta chain sequence. The source of the sample is a study of technical replicates of blood from a handful of donors. Repertoires were generated with immunoSEQ multiplex PCR, while TCRdb's copy carries only in-frame clones and drops some. Of about 69,000 clones listed, over 75% are singletons. V lost 6 bases and J lost 5, with 13 bases in between. The CDR3 runs 14 residues. Germline loops: CDR1 MGHDK, CDR2 SYGVNS. The V call is TRBV25-1, the J call TRBJ2-2; a possible D gene is TRBD2 (5 bases). The receptor comes from a human donor in good health. Some clones in this sample may be carry-over from other donors' samples. The sample comprised PBMCs. CDR3 sequence reads: CASSTLRGTGELFF. The DNA for the CDR3 is TGTGCCAGCAGCACTCTTAGAGGGACCGGGGAGCTGTTTTTT.